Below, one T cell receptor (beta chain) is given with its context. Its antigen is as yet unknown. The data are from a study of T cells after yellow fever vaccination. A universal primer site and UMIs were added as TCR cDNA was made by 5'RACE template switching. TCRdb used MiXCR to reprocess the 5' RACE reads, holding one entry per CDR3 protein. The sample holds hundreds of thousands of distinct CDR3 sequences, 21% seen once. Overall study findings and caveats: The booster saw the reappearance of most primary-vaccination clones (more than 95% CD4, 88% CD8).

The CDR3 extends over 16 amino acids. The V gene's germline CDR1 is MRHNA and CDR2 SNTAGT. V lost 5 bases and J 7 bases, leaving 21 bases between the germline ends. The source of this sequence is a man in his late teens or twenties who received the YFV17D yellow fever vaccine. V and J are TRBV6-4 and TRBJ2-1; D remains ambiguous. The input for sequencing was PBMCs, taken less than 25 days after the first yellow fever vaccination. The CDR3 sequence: CASSPSPRAPLNEQFF. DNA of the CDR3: TGTGCCAGCAGTCCCAGTCCTAGGGCCCCTTTGAATGAGCAGTTCTTC.